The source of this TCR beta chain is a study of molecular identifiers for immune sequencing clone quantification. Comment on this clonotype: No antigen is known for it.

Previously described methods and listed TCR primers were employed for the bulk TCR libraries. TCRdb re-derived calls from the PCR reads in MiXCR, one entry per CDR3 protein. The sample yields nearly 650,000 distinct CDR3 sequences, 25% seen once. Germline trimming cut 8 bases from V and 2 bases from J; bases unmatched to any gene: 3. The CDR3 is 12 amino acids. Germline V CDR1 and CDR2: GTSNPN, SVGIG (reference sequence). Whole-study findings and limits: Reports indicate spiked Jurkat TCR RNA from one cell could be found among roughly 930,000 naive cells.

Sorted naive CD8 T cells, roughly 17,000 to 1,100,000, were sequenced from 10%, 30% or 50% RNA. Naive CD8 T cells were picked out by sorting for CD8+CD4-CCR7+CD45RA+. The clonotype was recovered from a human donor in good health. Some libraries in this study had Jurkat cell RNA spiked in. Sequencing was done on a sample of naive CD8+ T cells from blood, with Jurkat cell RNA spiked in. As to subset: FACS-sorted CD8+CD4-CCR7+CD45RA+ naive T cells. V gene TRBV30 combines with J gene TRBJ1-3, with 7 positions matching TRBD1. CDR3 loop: CAATGAGNTIYF. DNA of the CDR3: TGTGCCGCAACAGGGGCTGGAAACACCATATATTTT.